This TCR beta chain was sequenced in a study of shared clonotypes between healthy human individuals. Assay: immunoSEQ multiplex PCR; the TCRdb copy retains only in-frame clones and omits some. Of about 640,000 clones in the sample, 60% to 80% were seen once. Germline V CDR1 and CDR2: SEHNR, FQNEAQ (reference sequence). The CDR3 spans 17 residues. Trimming pared 3 bases from V and 0 bases from J, leaving 18 bases between. This sequence was found in a woman in her twenties or thirties in good health. The V gene is TRBV7-9, the J gene TRBJ2-7; D may be TRBD2 (7 bases). Sequenced material: memory CD4+ T cells sorted from blood. Described subset: CD45RA-negative fraction. The CDR3: CASSFFRGAAGSYEQYF. The CDR3 DNA follows: TGTGCCAGCAGCTTTTTTCGGGGGGCGGCGGGCTCCTACGAGCAGTACTTC.